This TCR beta chain comes out of a study of cytomegalovirus exposure and HLA in healthy donors. Trimming at V came to 0 bases and at J to 5 bases, leaving 5 bases not matched to a gene. Germline assignment: CDR1 SGHNT and CDR2 YYREEE (reference sequence). The CDR3 has 15 residues. With respect to this clone: What it recognizes is unknown.

The study's findings and limits: Highly shared sequence variants in one cluster were likely a sequencing artifact. Links to common viral pathogens appeared, in a later analysis, for several of the most significant clusters.

The PCR used 60 Vbeta and 13 Jbeta primers. Generated by immunoSEQ multiplex PCR, the TCRdb table keeps only in-frame clones and is missing some. This table has approximately 170,000 clones, roughly 70% appearing once. V gene TRBV5-4 combines with J gene TRBJ2-1, with 7 bases lining up with TRBD1. The specimen was PBMCs. The TCR comes from a girl between 10 and 17 years old in good health and CMV-seronegative. CDR3 nucleotides: TGTGCCAGCAGCTTGGAGGGACAGAGGGACAATGAGCAGTTCTTC. This sequence encodes CASSLEGQRDNEQFF.